This T cell receptor (beta chain) is drawn from a study of blood T cell repertoires in COVID-19. Germline V lookup: CDR1 LNHDA, CDR2 SQIVND (reference sequence). The CDR3 contains 15 residues. The V gene lost 7 bases and the J gene lost 0 bases, with 13 bases spanning the gap. Authors' analysis steps: Nucleated cell number was recorded as an estimate derived from reference gene primer amplification. Sequenced by immunoSEQ multiplex PCR; TCRdb stores in-frame clones only, minus some. That table supplies the V and J calls and clone size; D and trimming were determined from the DNA. The sample has about 59,000 clones, about nine tenths seen once.

This clonotype originated in a human donor in a cohort sampled during active COVID-19. The chain is built from TRBV19 and TRBJ1-3, with D hard to call. Material: peripheral blood. The CDR3 nucleotides read TGTGCCAGTATCTCCGTGGGCCACTCTGGAAACACCATATATTTT. Amino acids: CASISVGHSGNTIYF.